These 18 T cell receptor beta chains were sequenced from one sample in a study of T-cell reconstitution after alpha-beta-depleted transplantation in children. A library of TCRbeta sequences, prepared with unique molecular identifiers, was generated. TCRdb used MiXCR to reprocess the PCR reads, holding one entry per CDR3 protein. The sample yields about 980,000 distinct CDR3 sequences, less than 30% seen once. The starting material was PBMCs, mostly from graft donor cells, obtained 360 days after TCRalphabeta/CD19-depleted stem cell transplant. These receptors originate from a boy under three years old who had a stem cell transplant for SCID, so the T cells may come from the graft donor.

This chain connects TRBV6-2 or TRBV6-3 to TRBJ1-2; D is unresolved. The CDR3 spans 14 residues. V shed 2 bases and J shed 6 bases, with 13 bases lying between them. CDR1 and CDR2 (germline): MNHEY, SVGEGT. The CDR3 DNA is TGTGCCAGCAGTTACCCTGGACGCATCGATGGCTACACCTTC. It encodes CASSYPGRIDGYTF.

In this sample, this clonotype turned up a few times. The chain has TRBV10-3 and TRBJ2-7; D is possibly TRBD1 (6 bases). In germline, CDR1 is ENHRY, CDR2 SYGVKD. V was clipped by 4 bases and J by 2 bases, with 12 bases between them. There are 14 residues in the CDR3. The CDR3 bases are TGTGCCATCAGTGGCGGGCCAGGGGCCTACGAGCAGTACTTC. It translates to CAISGGPGAYEQYF.

This clonotype was seen a few times. In DNA form, the CDR3 reads TGTGCCAGCAAGGGACAGGGCATAGATACGCAGTATTTT. Protein product: CASKGQGIDTQYF. The rearrangement uses TRBV28 and TRBJ2-3; TRBD1 matches at 9 bases. The CDR3 sequence is 13 residues long. In germline, CDR1 is MDHEN, CDR2 SYDVKM. V was clipped by 7 bases and J by 5 bases; unmatched bases: 4.

The chain joins TRBV18 to TRBJ2-5, with TRBD2 matching 8 bases. CDR3 length: 15 amino acids. Germline V gene data show CDR1 as KGHSH and CDR2 as LQKENI. V shed 3 bases, J shed 3 bases, and the junction held 6 bases outside the gene matches. CDR3 nucleotides: TGTGCCAGCTCACCCCAGGCAGCGGGGGAAGAGACCCAGTACTTC. It translates to CASSPQAAGEETQYF.

Remarks on this clonotype: Germline is not matched at one junction end, which may reflect a read error. V and J are TRBV20-1 and TRBJ2-7; D is undetermined. Germline CDR1 is DFQATT and CDR2 is SNEGSKA (reference sequence). The CDR3 totals 14 residues. This CDR3 reads CSAFSKRPSYEEYF. The CDR3 coding sequence is TGCAGTGCTTTCTCTAAGAGGCCCTCCTACGAGGAGTACTTC.

V gene TRBV5-1 combines with J gene TRBJ2-7; weak D call: TRBD1 (6 bases). Germline V gives CDR1 SGHRS, CDR2 YFSETQ. The ends were cut back, 1 base at V and 3 bases at J, with 14 bases in the middle. The CDR3 sequence is 15 residues long. The CDR3 bases are TGCGCCAGCAGCTTGCGCCAGGGGATATTCTACGAGCAGTACTTC. Translation: CASSLRQGIFYEQYF.

Only a few counts were recorded for this clonotype. The chain is built from TRBV6-5 and TRBJ1-6; perhaps TRBD1 as D (6 bases). The CDR3 sequence is 14 residues long. Per the germline V gene, CDR1 is MNHEY and CDR2 is SVGAGI. Trimming shortened V by 2 bases and J by 10 bases, and 12 bases separated the two germline ends. The CDR3 protein is CASSYEGVSSPLHF. The CDR3 bases are TGTGCCAGCAGTTACGAGGGGGTCTCATCACCCCTCCACTTT.

This clonotype was picked up a small number of times. The rearrangement uses TRBV24-1 and TRBJ2-7; TRBD1 might be the D (5 bases). This CDR3 is built from 12 residues. Germline assignment: CDR1 KGHDR and CDR2 SFDVKD. V was pared by 5 bases and J by 5 bases, with 9 bases between. CDR3 sequence (DNA): TGTGCCACCAGTGGTGAGACAGACGAGCAGTACTTC. The encoded protein is CATSGETDEQYF.

This clonotype turned up a few times. The chain is built from TRBV4-1 and TRBJ2-1; 9 nucleotides agree with TRBD1. With V trimmed by 0 bases and J by 2 bases, 8 bases remained unmatched. This CDR3 is built from 18 residues. The germline gives CDR1 MGHRA, CDR2 YSYEKL. The CDR3 loop is CASSQEGTGWLTYNEQFF. The CDR3 DNA reads TGCGCCAGCAGCCAAGAAGGGACAGGGTGGCTAACCTACAATGAGCAGTTCTTC.

In its sample, this clonotype was seen once. This chain joins TRBV5-1 and TRBJ2-6; D ambiguous. The length of the CDR3 is 16 residues. Germline loops: CDR1 SGHRS, CDR2 YFSETQ. With 1 base removed from V and 2 bases from J, the gap between germline ends came to 10 bases. The CDR3 loop is CASSLWLAAGANVLTF. In DNA, the CDR3 is TGCGCCAGCAGCTTGTGGTTAGCTGCTGGGGCCAACGTCCTGACTTTC.

This clonotype was seen only a few times. The genes are TRBV12-3 or TRBV12-4 and TRBJ2-2, with 9 bases lining up with TRBD1. The CDR3 is made up of 15 amino acids. The J segment lost 4 bases and the V segment lost 7 bases, leaving 7 bases of the junction unmatched. This chain's CDR3 is CASTQTGGSTGELFF. The CDR3 DNA reads as TGTGCCAGCACCCAGACAGGGGGTAGCACCGGGGAGCTGTTTTTT.

The chain carries TRBV20-1 and TRBJ1-1; possibly TRBD1 for D (5 bases). The CDR3 contains 11 residues. CDR1 and CDR2 (germline): DFQATT, SNEGSKA (reference sequence). The V end lost 5 bases, the J end lost 7 bases, and 11 bases lay between the germline ends. The CDR3: CSAVMTDEAFF. In nucleotides, the CDR3 is TGCAGTGCTGTTATGACAGATGAAGCTTTCTTT.

This clonotype has a handful of counts. The chain is built from TRBV7-2 and TRBJ2-1; TRBD2 agrees at 8 bases. With V trimmed by 7 bases and J by 7 bases, 15 bases remained unmatched. The CDR3 covers 16 residues. Germline assignment: CDR1 SGHTA and CDR2 FQGNSA. As DNA, the CDR3 is TGTGCCAGCATACCCCCGGCGGGGGGCGTGGGGAATGAGCAGTTCTTC. Amino acid sequence: CASIPPAGGVGNEQFF.

The chain employs TRBV12-3 or TRBV12-4 and TRBJ1-1; 8 bases align to TRBD1. CDR3 length: 13 residues. With 6 bases clipped from V and 7 bases from J, the junction kept 7 bases outside the gene matches. Written as DNA, the CDR3 is TGTGCCAGCAGGGATCGGACAGGGAGTGAAGCTTTCTTT. Its translation is CASRDRTGSEAFF.

The gene calls are TRBV18 and TRBJ2-3, with D uncertain. The V and J ends lost 3 bases and 0 bases respectively, with 13 bases between them. Germline lookup yields CDR1 KGHSH and CDR2 LQKENI. The CDR3 has 16 amino acids. CDR3 sequence (DNA): TGTGCCAGCTCACCCCTGGGCGATTTGAGCACAGATACGCAGTATTTT. Translation gives CASSPLGDLSTDTQYF.

A few counts support this clonotype. The chain joins TRBV18 to TRBJ1-1; D perhaps matches TRBD1 (5 bases). This CDR3 is 13 amino acids long. V was shortened by 5 bases and J by 1 base, with 8 bases between the two germline ends. Looked up from germline, CDR1 is KGHSH and CDR2 is LQKENI. CDR3 loop: CASSKGRNTEAFF. CDR3 nucleotides: TGTGCCAGCTCAAAGGGACGGAACACTGAAGCTTTCTTT.

The rearrangement joins TRBV20-1 to TRBJ2-2, with D possibly being TRBD2 (6 bases). This CDR3 region has 13 residues. V was clipped by 6 bases and J by 1 base, with 9 bases between them. Germline values: CDR1 DFQATT, CDR2 SNEGSKA (reference sequence). Here the CDR3 reads CSAASENTGELFF. CDR3 nucleotides: TGCAGTGCCGCTAGCGAGAACACCGGGGAGCTGTTTTTT.

This chain joins TRBV15 and TRBJ1-5; tentatively, D is TRBD1 (5 bases). Germline V lookup: CDR1 LNHNV, CDR2 YYDKDF (reference sequence). CDR3 size: 14 residues. The V end lost 6 bases, the J end lost 7 bases, and 16 bases lay between the germline ends. The CDR3 loop is CATRNRGSGQPQHF. In DNA form, the CDR3 reads TGTGCCACCAGGAATAGGGGTAGCGGGCAGCCCCAGCATTTT.